This TCR beta chain comes out of a study of T cells after yellow fever vaccination (dated by TCRdb to the late 2010s). Regarding the complete study: The SMART-Seq v4 Ultra Low Input RNA kit was used to prepare libraries from fractions with low cell numbers. Bulk PBMC replicates and cell subsets were isolated from blood drawn at multiple timepoints before and after both primary and secondary immunization. Two healthy male donors, one aged 18 to 30 and one aged 30 to 40 years, made up the cohort. Bulk TCR alpha and beta repertoires were sequenced longitudinally to track T-cell clones before and after primary and booster YFV17D yellow fever vaccination.

Note on this clonotype: Its antigen is not yet known. Nothing much larger sits one base from this clone, and base qualities are not available.

Taken with the paper, the label for treatment or condition translates to: live attenuated yellow fever vaccine strain. At each blood-draw timepoint, two biological replicates of bulk PBMCs were obtained. PBMCs were isolated from peripheral blood using a standard Ficoll-Paque protocol. TriZol was used to extract RNA from bulk PBMCs, CD4 and CD8 fractions, and dextramer-positive and dextramer-negative fractions. From the cysteine up to the phenylalanine, the CDR3 has a length of 16 residues. The sequence is cut down to CDR3 DNA, 48 bases in frame from base 1. The germline V gene specifies MGHRA as CDR1 and YSYEKL as CDR2. The junction shows trimming of 1 base on V and 1 base on J, and the gene matches do not reach 5 bases of it. Broader findings and caveats from the paper: The study included only two donors, which limits how far the findings can be generalized. Because abundant contaminating clonotypes from the bulk population could be contained in FACS-sorted repertoires, computational filtering was required. A small share of clonotypes was detected in both CD4 and CD8 compartments, with the overlap likely arising from convergent recombination. Most clones expanded after primary vaccination (approximately 96% of CD4 and 70% to 90% of CD8) were re-detected after the booster, suggesting that broad memory maintenance occurred. The secondary T-cell response was found to be weaker but faster than the primary response, with a peak reached on day 5 rather than on day 15.

Sequenced using an Illumina NovaSeq 6000. TCR cDNA was synthesized by 5'RACE template switching, which introduced a universal primer site and unique molecular identifiers. Priming for cDNA synthesis came from both the TCR alpha and TCR beta constant segments. Two PCR steps were used to amplify libraries, with sample barcodes and sequencing adapters being added in the second step. Sequencing of libraries was performed on Illumina HiSeq 2500 (2x100 bp) or NovaSeq (2x150 bp). The study's processing was this. Demultiplexing of reads and collapsing into UMI consensus sequences were performed with MIGEC, and V(D)J alignment was carried out with MiXCR. Vaccine-responding clonotypes were identified with edgeR using replicate PBMC samples, with FDR below 0.01 and a log2 fold change above 5 up to day 15 being required. Each bulk clonotype received a CD4 or CD8 identity based on whether the sequenced CD4 or CD8 repertoire contained that clonotype at higher abundance. The public sequencing data were trimmed at Q25 with fastp and processed into clonotypes with MiXCR by TCRdb, which kept only in-frame beta chains. Merged by CDR3 protein, the rows form single entries marked with the most common genes and DNA. TCRdb, rather than the study authors, made the V and J calls. The sample table lists about 340,000 distinct CDR3 sequences, about 4% of them with a count of one. The ten top clones hold roughly 24% of the sample.

The specimen comprised PBMCs, sampled 5 days after the yellow fever booster vaccination. This TCR was sampled from a man aged 18-30 years who received the YFV17D yellow fever vaccine. Here the chain combines TRBV4-1 and TRBJ2-3; a stretch of 7 junction bases matches TRBD2. Here is the DNA: TGCGCCAGCAGCCAAGGGGAGGGGCTAGGCACAGATACGCAGTATTTT. This encodes CASSQGEGLGTDTQYF.